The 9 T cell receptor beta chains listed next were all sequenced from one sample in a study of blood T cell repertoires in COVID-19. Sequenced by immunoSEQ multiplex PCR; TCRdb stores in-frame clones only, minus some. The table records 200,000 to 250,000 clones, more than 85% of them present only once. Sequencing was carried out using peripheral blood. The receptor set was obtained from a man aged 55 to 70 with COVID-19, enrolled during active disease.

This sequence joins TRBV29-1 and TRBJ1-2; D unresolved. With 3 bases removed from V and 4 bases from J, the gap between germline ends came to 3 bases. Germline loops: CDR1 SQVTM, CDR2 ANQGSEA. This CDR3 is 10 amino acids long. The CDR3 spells CSVDSYGYTF. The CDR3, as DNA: TGCAGCGTTGACAGCTATGGCTACACCTTC. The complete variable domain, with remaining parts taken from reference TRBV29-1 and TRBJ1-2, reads SAVISQKPSRDICQRGTSLTIQCQVDSQVTMMFWYRQQPGQSLTLIATANQGSEATYESGFVIDKFPISRPNLTFSTLTVSNMSPEDSSIYLCSVDSYGYTFGSGTRLTVV.

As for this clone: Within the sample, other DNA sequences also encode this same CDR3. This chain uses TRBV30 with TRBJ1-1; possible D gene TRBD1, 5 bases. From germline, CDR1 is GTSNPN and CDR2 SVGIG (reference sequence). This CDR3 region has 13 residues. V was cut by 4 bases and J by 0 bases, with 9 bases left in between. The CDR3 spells CAWIGQLNTEAFF. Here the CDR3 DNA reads TGTGCCTGGATCGGACAACTGAACACTGAAGCTTTCTTT.

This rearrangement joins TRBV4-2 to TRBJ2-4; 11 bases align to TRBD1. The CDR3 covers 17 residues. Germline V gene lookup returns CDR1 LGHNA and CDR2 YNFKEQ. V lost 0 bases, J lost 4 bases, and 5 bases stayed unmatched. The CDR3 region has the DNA TGTGCCAGCAGCCAAGATCGGCGGGACAGGGGGAAAAACATTCAGTACTTC. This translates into CASSQDRRDRGKNIQYF.

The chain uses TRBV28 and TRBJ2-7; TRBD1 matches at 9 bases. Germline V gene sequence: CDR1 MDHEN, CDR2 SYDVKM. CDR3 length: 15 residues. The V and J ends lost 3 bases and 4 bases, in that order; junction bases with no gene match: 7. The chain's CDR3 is CASSLKGQGRYEQYF. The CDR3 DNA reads TGTGCCAGCAGTTTGAAGGGACAGGGTAGATACGAGCAGTACTTC.

The CDR3 reads CASSSGQGDYGYTF. Here the CDR3 DNA reads TGTGCCAGCAGTTCAGGACAGGGCGACTATGGCTACACCTTC. The gene calls are TRBV6-5 and TRBJ1-2; TRBD1 agrees at 8 bases. Germline CDR1 is MNHEY and CDR2 is SVGAGI. The CDR3 is 14 amino acids. V was pared by 4 bases and J by 3 bases, with 4 bases of the junction left unmatched.

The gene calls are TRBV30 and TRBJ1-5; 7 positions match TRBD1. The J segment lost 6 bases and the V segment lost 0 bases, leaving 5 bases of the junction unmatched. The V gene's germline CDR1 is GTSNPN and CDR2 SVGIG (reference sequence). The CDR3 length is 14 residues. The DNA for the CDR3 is TGTGCCTGGAGTGTCAGGGGGGCCAGTCAGCCCCAGCATTTT. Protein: CAWSVRGASQPQHF.

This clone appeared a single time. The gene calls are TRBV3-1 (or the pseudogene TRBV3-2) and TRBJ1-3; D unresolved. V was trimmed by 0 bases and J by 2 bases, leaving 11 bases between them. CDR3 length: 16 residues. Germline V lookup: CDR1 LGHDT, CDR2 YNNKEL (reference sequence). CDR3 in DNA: TGTGCCAGCAGCCAAGATTTAGCCGGTCCTGGAAACACCATATATTTT. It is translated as CASSQDLAGPGNTIYF.

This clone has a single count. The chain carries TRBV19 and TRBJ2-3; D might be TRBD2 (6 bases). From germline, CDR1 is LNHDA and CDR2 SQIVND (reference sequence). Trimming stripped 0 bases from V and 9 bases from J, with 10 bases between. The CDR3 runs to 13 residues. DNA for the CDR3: TGTGCCAGTAGTATAGATCGGGGGAGGACGCAGTATTTT. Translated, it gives CASSIDRGRTQYF.

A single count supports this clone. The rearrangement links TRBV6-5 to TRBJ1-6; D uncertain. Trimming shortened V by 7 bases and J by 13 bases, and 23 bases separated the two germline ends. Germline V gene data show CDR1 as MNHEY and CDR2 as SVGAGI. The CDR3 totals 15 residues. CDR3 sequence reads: CASTNRGGINSPLHF. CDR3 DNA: TGTGCCAGCACCAACCGAGGAGGAATAAACTCTCCCCTCCACTTT.